This T cell receptor (beta chain) was identified during a study of blood T cell repertoires in COVID-19. The protocol was immunoSEQ multiplex PCR, while the TCRdb copy is restricted to in-frame clones and leaves out a portion. In the table there are 100,000 or so clones, 91% of which are singletons. V lost 4 bases to trimming and J lost 5 bases; unmatched junction nucleotides: 12. CDR1 is LGHNA and CDR2 is YNFKEQ in the germline V gene. The CDR3 length is 17 residues. The source is a human donor with active COVID-19. The donor label of this sample is uncertain. The chain combines TRBV4-2 with TRBJ2-2; the match to TRBD2 covers 8 bases. Source material: peripheral blood. The DNA for the CDR3 is TGTGCCAGCAGCCGAAGCCTCTCGGGGGGGCCTACCGGGGAGCTGTTTTTT. Encoded protein: CASSRSLSGGPTGELFF.